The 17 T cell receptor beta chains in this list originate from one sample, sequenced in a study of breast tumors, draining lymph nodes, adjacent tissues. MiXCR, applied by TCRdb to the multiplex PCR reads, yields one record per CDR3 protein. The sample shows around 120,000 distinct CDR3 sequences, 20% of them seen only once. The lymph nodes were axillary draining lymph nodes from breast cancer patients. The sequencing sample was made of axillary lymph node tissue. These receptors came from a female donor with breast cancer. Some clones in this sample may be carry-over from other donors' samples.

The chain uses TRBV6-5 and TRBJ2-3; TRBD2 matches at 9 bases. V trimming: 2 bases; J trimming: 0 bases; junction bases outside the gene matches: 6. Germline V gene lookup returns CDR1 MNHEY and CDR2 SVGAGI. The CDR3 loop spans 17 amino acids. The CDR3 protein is CASSYVPAGGSTDTQYF. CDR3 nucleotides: TGTGCCAGCAGTTACGTCCCAGCGGGAGGTAGCACAGATACGCAGTATTTT.

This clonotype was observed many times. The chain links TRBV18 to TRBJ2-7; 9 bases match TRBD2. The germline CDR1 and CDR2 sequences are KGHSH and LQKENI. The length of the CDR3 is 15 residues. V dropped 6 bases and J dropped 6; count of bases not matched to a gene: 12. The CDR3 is CASSLGIAGDSEQYF. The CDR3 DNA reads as TGTGCCAGCTCCCTCGGGATAGCGGGAGATTCCGAGCAGTACTTC. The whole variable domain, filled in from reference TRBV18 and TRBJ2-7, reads NAGVMQNPRHLVRRRGQEARLRCSPMKGHSHVYWYRQLPEEGLKFMVYLQKENIIDESGMPKERFSAEFPKEGPSILRIQQVVRGDSAAYFCASSLGIAGDSEQYFGPGTRLTVT.

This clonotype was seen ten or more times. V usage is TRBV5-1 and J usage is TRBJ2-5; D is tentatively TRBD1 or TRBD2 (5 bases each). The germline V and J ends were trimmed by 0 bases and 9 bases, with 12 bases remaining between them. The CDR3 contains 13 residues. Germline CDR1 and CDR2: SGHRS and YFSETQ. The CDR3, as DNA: TGCGCCAGCAGCTTGGACGGGGAAGGGGCCCAGTACTTC. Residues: CASSLDGEGAQYF.

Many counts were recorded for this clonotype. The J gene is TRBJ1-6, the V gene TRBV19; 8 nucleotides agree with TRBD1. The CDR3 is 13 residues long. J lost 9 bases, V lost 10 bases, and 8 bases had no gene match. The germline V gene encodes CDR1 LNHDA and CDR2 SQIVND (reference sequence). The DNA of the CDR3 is TGTGCCACTTCGGGGACAGGTTTTTCACCCCTCCACTTT. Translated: CATSGTGFSPLHF.

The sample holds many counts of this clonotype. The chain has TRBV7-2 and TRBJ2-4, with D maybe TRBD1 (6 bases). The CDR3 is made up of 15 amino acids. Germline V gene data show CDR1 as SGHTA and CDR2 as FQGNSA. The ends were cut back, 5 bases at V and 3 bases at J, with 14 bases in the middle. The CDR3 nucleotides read TGTGCCAGCAGCCCATTCCCCAGGGGCAAAAACATTCAGTACTTC. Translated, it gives CASSPFPRGKNIQYF. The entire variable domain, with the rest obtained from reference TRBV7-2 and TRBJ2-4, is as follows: GAGVSQSPSNKVTEKGKDVELRCDPISGHTALYWYRQSLGQGLEFLIYFQGNSAPDKSGLPSDRFSAERTGGSVSTLTIQRTQQEDSAVYLCASSPFPRGKNIQYFGAGTRLSVL.

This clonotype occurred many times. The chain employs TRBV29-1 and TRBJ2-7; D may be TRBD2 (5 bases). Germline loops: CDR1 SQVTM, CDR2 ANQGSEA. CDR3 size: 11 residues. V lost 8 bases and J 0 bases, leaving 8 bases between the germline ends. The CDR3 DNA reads TGCAGCACCGGGGACTCCTACGAGCAGTACTTC. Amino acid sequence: CSTGDSYEQYF.

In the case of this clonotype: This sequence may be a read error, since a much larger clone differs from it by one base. The CDR3 nucleotides are TGCAGTGTTAACTCCCTGGGGGTCCGAATGTACTTC. Its translation: CSVNSLGVRMYF. V and J are TRBV20-1 and TRBJ2-7; D is tentatively TRBD1 or TRBD2 (5 bases each). The germline V and J ends were trimmed by 7 bases and 12 bases, with 22 bases remaining between them. This CDR3 has 12 residues. The V gene's germline CDR1 is DFQATT and CDR2 SNEGSKA (reference sequence).

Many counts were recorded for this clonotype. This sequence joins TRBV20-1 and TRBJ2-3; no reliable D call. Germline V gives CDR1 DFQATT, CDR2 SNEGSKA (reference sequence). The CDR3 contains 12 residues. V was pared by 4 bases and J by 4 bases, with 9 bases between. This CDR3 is CSANLESDTQYF. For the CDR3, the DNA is TGCAGTGCTAATTTGGAGTCAGATACGCAGTATTTT.

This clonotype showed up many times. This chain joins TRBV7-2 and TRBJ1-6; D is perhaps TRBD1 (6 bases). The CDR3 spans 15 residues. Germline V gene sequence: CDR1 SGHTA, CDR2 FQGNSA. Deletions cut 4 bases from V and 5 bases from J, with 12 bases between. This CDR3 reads CASSSETGHNSPLHF. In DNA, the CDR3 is TGTGCCAGCAGCTCCGAGACAGGCCATAATTCACCCCTCCACTTT. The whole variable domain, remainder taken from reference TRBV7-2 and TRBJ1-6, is GAGVSQSPSNKVTEKGKDVELRCDPISGHTALYWYRQSLGQGLEFLIYFQGNSAPDKSGLPSDRFSAERTGGSVSTLTIQRTQQEDSAVYLCASSSETGHNSPLHFGNGTRLTVT.

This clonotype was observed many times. CDR3 sequence reads: CASSLSQNYEQYF. The DNA for the CDR3 is TGTGCCAGCAGCTTATCACAAAACTACGAGCAGTACTTC. The chain carries TRBV7-2 and TRBJ2-7; D is unresolved. This CDR3 region has 13 residues. Germline values: CDR1 SGHTA, CDR2 FQGNSA. V was shortened by 2 bases and J by 3 bases, with 8 bases between the two germline ends.

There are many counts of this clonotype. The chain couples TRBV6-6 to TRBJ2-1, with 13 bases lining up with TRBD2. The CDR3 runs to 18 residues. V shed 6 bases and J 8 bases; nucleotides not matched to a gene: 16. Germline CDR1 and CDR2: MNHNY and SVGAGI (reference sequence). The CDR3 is CASSPSRTSGGRGDEQFF. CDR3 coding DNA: TGTGCCAGCAGCCCGTCCCGGACTAGCGGGGGCCGGGGCGATGAGCAGTTCTTC.

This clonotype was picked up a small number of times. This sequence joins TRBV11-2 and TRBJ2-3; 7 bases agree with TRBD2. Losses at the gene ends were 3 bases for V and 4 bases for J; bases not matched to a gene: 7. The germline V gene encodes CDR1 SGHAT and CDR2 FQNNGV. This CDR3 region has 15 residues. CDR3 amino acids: CASSFGRGWADTQYF. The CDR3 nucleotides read TGTGCCAGCAGCTTTGGGCGGGGGTGGGCAGATACGCAGTATTTT.

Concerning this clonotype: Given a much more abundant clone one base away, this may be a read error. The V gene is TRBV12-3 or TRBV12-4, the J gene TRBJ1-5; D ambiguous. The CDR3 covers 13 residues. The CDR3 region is CASSDYSNQLQHF. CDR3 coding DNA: TGTGCCAGCAGCGACTATAGCAATCAGCTCCAGCATTTT.

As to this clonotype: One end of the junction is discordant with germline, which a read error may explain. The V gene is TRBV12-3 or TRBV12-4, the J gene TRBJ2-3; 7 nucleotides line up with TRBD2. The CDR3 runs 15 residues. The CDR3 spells CASTLRLAVTDMQYF. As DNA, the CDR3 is TGTGCCAGCACTCTCAGACTAGCTGTCACAGATATGCAGTATTTC.

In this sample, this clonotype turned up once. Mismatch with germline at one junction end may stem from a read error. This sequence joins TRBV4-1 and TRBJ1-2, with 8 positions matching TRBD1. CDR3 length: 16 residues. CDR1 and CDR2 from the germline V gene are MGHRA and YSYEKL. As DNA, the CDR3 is TGCTCCAGCAGCCTACAGGGGGGGGAGACCACTACAGGTTACACCTTC. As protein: CSSSLQGGETTTGYTF.

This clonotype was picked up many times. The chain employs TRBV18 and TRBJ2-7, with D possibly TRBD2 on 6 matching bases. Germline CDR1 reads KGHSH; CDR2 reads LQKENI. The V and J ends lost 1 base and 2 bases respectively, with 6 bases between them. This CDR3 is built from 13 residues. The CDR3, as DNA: TGTGCCAGCTCACCACTAGCGGCCTACGAGCAGTACTTC. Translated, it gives CASSPLAAYEQYF.

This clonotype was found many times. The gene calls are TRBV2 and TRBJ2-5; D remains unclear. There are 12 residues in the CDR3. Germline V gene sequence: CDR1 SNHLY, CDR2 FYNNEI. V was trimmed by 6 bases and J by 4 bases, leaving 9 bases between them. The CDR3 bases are TGTGCCAGCAGAGAGCACCGAGAGACCCAGTACTTC. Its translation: CASREHRETQYF.